This T cell receptor (beta chain) was recovered during a study of blood T cell repertoires in COVID-19. Germline values: CDR1 GTSNPN, CDR2 SVGIG (reference sequence). CDR3 size: 15 residues. V was cut by 3 bases and J by 7 bases, with 18 bases left in between. Generated by immunoSEQ multiplex PCR, the TCRdb table keeps only in-frame clones and is missing some. The sample records a few hundred thousand clones, roughly 80% being singletons. Participants were aged 18 to 89 years from 24 US areas. Material: PBMCs or T cells enriched from blood (not recorded which). The rearrangement uses TRBV30 and TRBJ1-4; D is uncertain. This TCR was recovered from a man in his forties who had been exposed to COVID-19. The CDR3 DNA reads as TGTGCCTGGAGAGTAGGTGGCGCCCGGGGTGAAAAACTGTTTTTT. This translates into CAWRVGGARGEKLFF.